The sequence of this TCR beta chain was determined in a study of shared clonotypes between healthy human individuals. Across the study: Per donor, CD8 memory used one plate, CD8 naive used two, CD4 memory used three and CD4 naive used three.

Libraries were prepared by immunoSEQ multiplex PCR; TCRdb keeps only in-frame clonotypes and omits some of them. The sample carries about 750,000 clones, around 92% recorded once. This CDR3 spans 15 amino acids. Germline CDR1 is MNHEY and CDR2 is SMNVEV (reference sequence). Trimming cost V 2 bases and J 1 base, with 12 bases left between them. CD8 cells regarded as naive lacked CD45RO, were positively chosen for CCR7, and omitted terminally differentiated effector memory CD45RA+ cells. A remark on this clone: Its antigen remains unidentified.

Whole-study results and caveats: Non-shared clonotypes displayed generation probabilities falling below those of clonotypes present in all four donors. The study generally estimated greater richness for naive than memory subsets.

The specimen was naive CD8+ T cells sorted from blood. The rearrangement joins TRBV27 to TRBJ2-7, with a weak D call TRBD1 (6 bases). This TCR was recovered from a man in his thirties or forties in good health. CDR3 protein: CASSLTGSSSYEQYF. The DNA for the CDR3 is TGTGCCAGCAGTTTAACAGGGTCCTCATCCTACGAGCAGTACTTC.